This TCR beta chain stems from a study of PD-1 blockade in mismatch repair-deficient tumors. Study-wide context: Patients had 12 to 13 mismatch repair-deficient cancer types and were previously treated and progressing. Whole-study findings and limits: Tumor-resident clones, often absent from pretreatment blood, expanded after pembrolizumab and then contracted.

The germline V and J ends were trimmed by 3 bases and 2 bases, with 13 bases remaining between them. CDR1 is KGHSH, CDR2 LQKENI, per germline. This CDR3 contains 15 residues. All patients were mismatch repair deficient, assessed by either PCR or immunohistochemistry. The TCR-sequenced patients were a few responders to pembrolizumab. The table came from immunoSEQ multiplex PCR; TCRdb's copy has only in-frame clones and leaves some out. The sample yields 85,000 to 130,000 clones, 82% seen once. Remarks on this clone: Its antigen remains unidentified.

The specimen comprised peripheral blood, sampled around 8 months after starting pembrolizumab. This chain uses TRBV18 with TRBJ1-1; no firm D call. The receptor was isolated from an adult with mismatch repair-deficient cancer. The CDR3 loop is CASSPLEQTNTEAFF. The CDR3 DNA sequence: TGTGCCAGCTCACCCCTTGAGCAGACCAACACTGAAGCTTTCTTT.